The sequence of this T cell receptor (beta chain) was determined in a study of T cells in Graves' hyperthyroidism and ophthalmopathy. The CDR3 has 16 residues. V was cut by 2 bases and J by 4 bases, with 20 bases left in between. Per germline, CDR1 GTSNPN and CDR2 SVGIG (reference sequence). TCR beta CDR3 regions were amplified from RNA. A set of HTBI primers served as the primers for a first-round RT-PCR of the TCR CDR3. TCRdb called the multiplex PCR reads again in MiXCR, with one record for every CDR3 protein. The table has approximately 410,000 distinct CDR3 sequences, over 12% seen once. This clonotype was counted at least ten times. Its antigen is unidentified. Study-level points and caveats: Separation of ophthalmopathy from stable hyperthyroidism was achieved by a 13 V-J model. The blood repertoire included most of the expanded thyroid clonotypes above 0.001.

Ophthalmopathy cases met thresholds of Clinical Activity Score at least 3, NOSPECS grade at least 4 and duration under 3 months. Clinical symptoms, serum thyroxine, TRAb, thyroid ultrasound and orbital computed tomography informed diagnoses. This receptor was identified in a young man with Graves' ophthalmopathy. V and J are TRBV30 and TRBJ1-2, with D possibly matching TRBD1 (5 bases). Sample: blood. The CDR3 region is CAWSSHDRRLGYGYTF. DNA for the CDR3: TGTGCCTGGAGTTCCCATGACAGACGACTGGGCTATGGCTACACCTTC. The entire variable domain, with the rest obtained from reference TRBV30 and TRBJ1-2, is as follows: SQTIHQWPATLVQPVGSPLSLECTVEGTSNPNLYWYRQAAGRGLQLLFYSVGIGQISSEVPQNLSASRPQDRQFILSSKKLLLSDSGFYLCAWSSHDRRLGYGYTFGSGTRLTVV.